Described below is a single T cell receptor (beta chain) sequence and its context. Germline V CDR1 and CDR2: SNHLY, FYNNEI. This CDR3 region has 15 residues. V was clipped by 6 bases and J by 2 bases, with 15 bases between them. These data originate in a study of cytomegalovirus exposure and HLA in healthy donors. Primers included in the PCR were 60 Vbeta and 13 Jbeta primers. Libraries were prepared by immunoSEQ multiplex PCR; TCRdb keeps only in-frame clonotypes and omits some of them. This sample has some 200,000 clones, with about 10% found just once. Sequenced material: PBMCs. The clonotype comes from a woman in her 30s in good health and CMV-seropositive. The gene calls are TRBV2 and TRBJ2-3; D possibly corresponds to TRBD1 (6 bases). CDR3 sequence reads: CASRMIQGSTDTQYF. CDR3 nucleotides: TGTGCCAGCAGAATGATACAGGGTTCCACAGATACGCAGTATTTT.